This TCR beta chain originates from a study of metastatic and nonmetastatic thyroid tumors. Across the study: Repertoire comparison spanned blood and tumor or nodule tissue of malignant and benign thyroid patients.

Among the patients, none had received any treatment before thyroid surgery. General study findings and limits: TCR beta diversity was reportedly significantly higher in malignant thyroid tumors than benign nodules, in blood and tumor.

Within the sample, this clone is medium-sized. The target antigen is unknown. Authors' data handling: Between-group CDR3 differences, defined by clinicopathological status, yielded a distant-metastasis classifier for papillary thyroid cancer. With MiXCR, TCRdb called clones anew from the PCR reads. TCRdb, not the original authors, processed these V and J calls. The sample yields over 10,000 clones, roughly 35% seen once. The V gene's germline CDR1 is MDHEN and CDR2 SYDVKM. This CDR3 has 16 amino acids. The V gene end was trimmed by 6 bases and the J gene end by 6 bases; junction bases not matched to a gene: 13.

This sequence was found in a male donor with papillary thyroid cancer or a benign thyroid nodule (not recorded which). Some clones in this sample may be carry-over from other donors' samples. The sample taken for sequencing was tumor tissue. The chain combines TRBV28 with TRBJ2-3, with 9 bases lining up with TRBD2. The CDR3 protein is CASSPRWAGGQDTQYF. In DNA form, the CDR3 reads TGTGCCAGCAGCCCTAGGTGGGCGGGAGGGCAGGATACGCAGTATTTT.